Sequencing of this TCR beta chain was carried out in a study of cytomegalovirus exposure and HLA in healthy donors. This PCR relied on a set of 60 Vbeta primers and 13 Jbeta primers. Assay: immunoSEQ multiplex PCR; the TCRdb copy retains only in-frame clones and omits some. This sample carries hundreds of thousands of clones, about 88% of them seen once, and the ten largest clones take 0.2% to 0.25%. The CDR3 is made up of 15 amino acids. The V end lost 1 base, the J end lost 3 bases, and 12 bases lay between the germline ends. Germline CDR1 and CDR2: LNHNV and YYDKDF (reference sequence). With respect to this clone: Its antigen is undetermined.

Study conclusions and caveats: The records held CMV serostatus as the only immune exposure information. Accurate HLA-A and HLA-B prediction from TCR beta sequences was reported for most subjects. For cytomegalovirus status, the classifier reportedly gave diagnoses with high specificity and sensitivity.

The V call is TRBV15, the J call TRBJ1-1; D is possibly TRBD1 (6 bases). This clonotype was sampled from a girl aged 2 to 9 in good health and CMV-seronegative. Sequenced input: PBMCs. In nucleotides, the CDR3 is TGTGCCACCAGCAGAGGGGGAGGGGGTGACACTGAAGCTTTCTTT. This translates into CATSRGGGGDTEAFF. Drawing the rest from reference TRBV15 and TRBJ1-1, the complete variable domain is DAMVIQNPRYQVTQFGKPVTLSCSQTLNHNVMYWYQQKSSQAPKLLFHYYDKDFNNEADTPDNFQSRRPNTSFCFLDIRSPGLGDTAMYLCATSRGGGGDTEAFFGQGTRLTVV.